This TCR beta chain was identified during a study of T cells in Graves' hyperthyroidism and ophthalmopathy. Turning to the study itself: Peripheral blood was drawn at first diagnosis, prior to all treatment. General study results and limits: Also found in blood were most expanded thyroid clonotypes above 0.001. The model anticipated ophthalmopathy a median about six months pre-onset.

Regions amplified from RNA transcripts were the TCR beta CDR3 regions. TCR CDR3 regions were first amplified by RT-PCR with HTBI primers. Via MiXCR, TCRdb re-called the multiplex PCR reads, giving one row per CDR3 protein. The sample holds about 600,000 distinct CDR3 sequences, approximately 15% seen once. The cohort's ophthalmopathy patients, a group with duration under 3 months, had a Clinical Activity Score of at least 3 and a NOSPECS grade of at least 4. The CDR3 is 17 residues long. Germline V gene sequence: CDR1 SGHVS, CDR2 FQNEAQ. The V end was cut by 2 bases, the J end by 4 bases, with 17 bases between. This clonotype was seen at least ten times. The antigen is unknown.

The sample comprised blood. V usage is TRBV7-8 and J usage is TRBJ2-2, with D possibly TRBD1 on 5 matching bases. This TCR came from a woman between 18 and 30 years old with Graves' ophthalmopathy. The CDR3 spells CASSLRQSRVGTGELFF. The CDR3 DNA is TGTGCCAGCAGCTTAAGGCAGTCCAGGGTCGGCACCGGGGAGCTGTTTTTT.